This T cell receptor (beta chain) was found in a study of blood T cells in healthy people across ages. Study-wide results and caveats: Relative to aged donors, long-lived donors carried more naive CD4+ cells and displayed higher diversity.

This clonotype appeared a few times. Its antigen is not known. CDR1 and CDR2 from the germline V gene are DFQATT and SNEGSKA (reference sequence). The V and J ends lost 4 bases and 0 bases respectively, with 13 bases between them. CDR3 size: 15 residues. The donors, healthy Caucasians from Russia, were aged roughly 6 to 90. A second PCR of about 7 to 12 cycles used a sample-barcoded 5' primer and a J-beta primer mix. From the 5' RACE reads, TCRdb called clonotypes with MiXCR, one entry per CDR3 protein. The sample lists roughly 1,500,000 distinct CDR3 sequences; 42% were seen once. The specimen was blood. The J gene is TRBJ2-4, the V gene TRBV20-1; D may be TRBD1 (6 bases). The sequence was obtained from a young woman in good health. The CDR3 protein is CSAKGQLLAKNIQYF. The CDR3 DNA reads TGCAGTGCTAAAGGACAGCTCTTAGCCAAAAACATTCAGTACTTC.